This is a list of T cell receptor beta chains from one sample in a study of spatial heterogeneity in lung cancer. TCRdb passed the 5' RACE reads through MiXCR, listing each CDR3 protein once. This sample has about 2,900 distinct CDR3 sequences; about a sixth occur once, and the top ten carry about 25%. The source was normal lung tissue next to the tumor, collected at surgery. Every receptor here comes from a female donor with early-stage non-small cell lung cancer. Both conserved end residues are part of each CDR3. Each record gives: J gene, clone size, V gene, D gene, CDR3 protein, CDR3 DNA. A D gene is named only where the DNA matches it firmly. A clone size is listed for some rows: how often the clone was seen (once, few, many), or a class if it is expanded.

j_gene: TRBJ1-4
abundance: NA
v_gene: TRBV7-8
d_gene: NA
CDR3aa: CASSFTREVAGAGKLFF
CDR3nt: TGTGCCAGCAGCTTCACCCGGGAGGTGGCAGGAGCGGGAAAACTGTTTTTT

j_gene: TRBJ2-7
abundance: NA
v_gene: TRBV6-2/TRBV6-3
d_gene: NA
CDR3aa: CASSYGGAPYEQYF
CDR3nt: TGTGCCAGCAGTTACGGGGGAGCGCCCTACGAGCAGTACTTC

j_gene: TRBJ2-1
abundance: medium-sized
v_gene: TRBV10-2
d_gene: NA
CDR3aa: CASSFRLGGEQFF
CDR3nt: TGCGCCAGCAGTTTCCGGTTGGGGGGCGAGCAGTTCTTC

j_gene: TRBJ2-3
abundance: NA
v_gene: TRBV2
d_gene: TRBD2
CDR3aa: CASRLAEGGDTQYF
CDR3nt: TGTGCCAGCCGACTAGCGGAGGGGGGAGATACGCAGTATTTT

j_gene: TRBJ1-4
abundance: medium-sized
v_gene: TRBV7-9
d_gene: NA
CDR3aa: CASSFGGGTEKLFF
CDR3nt: TGTGCCAGCAGCTTTGGCGGGGGGACTGAAAAACTGTTTTTT

j_gene: TRBJ2-3
abundance: NA
v_gene: TRBV3-1
d_gene: NA
CDR3aa: CASSQALAPSRTDTQYF
CDR3nt: TGTGCCAGCAGCCAAGCCCTAGCGCCATCCCGCACAGATACGCAGTATTTT

j_gene: TRBJ2-2
abundance: many
v_gene: TRBV5-1
d_gene: TRBD2
CDR3aa: CASSLEGASGRVELFF
CDR3nt: TGCGCCAGCAGCTTGGAAGGAGCCAGCGGGAGGGTGGAGCTGTTTTTT

j_gene: TRBJ2-2
abundance: medium-sized
v_gene: TRBV6-2/TRBV6-3
d_gene: NA
CDR3aa: CASSYATGELFF
CDR3nt: TGTGCCAGCAGTTACGCCACCGGGGAGCTGTTTTTT

j_gene: TRBJ2-2
abundance: medium-sized
v_gene: TRBV15
d_gene: NA
CDR3aa: CATSHRPGTGELFF
CDR3nt: TGTGCCACCAGCCACCGGCCAGGCACCGGGGAGCTGTTTTTT

j_gene: TRBJ1-2
abundance: NA
v_gene: TRBV5-1
d_gene: NA
CDR3aa: CASSLDVYGYTF
CDR3nt: TGCGCCAGCAGCTTGGATGTCTATGGCTACACCTTC

j_gene: TRBJ2-7
abundance: few
v_gene: TRBV21-1
d_gene: NA
CDR3aa: CASSTSLGSGSSYEQYF
CDR3nt: TGTGCCAGCAGCACCTCTCTGGGAAGCGGGAGCTCCTACGAGCAGTACTTC

j_gene: TRBJ1-2
abundance: few
v_gene: TRBV29-1
d_gene: NA
CDR3aa: CSVERAATNYGYTF
CDR3nt: TGCAGCGTTGAGCGTGCGGCAACTAACTATGGCTACACCTTC

j_gene: TRBJ2-4
abundance: few
v_gene: TRBV19
d_gene: NA
CDR3aa: CASSIARDKNIQYF
CDR3nt: TGTGCCAGTAGTATAGCCCGGGACAAAAACATTCAGTACTTC

j_gene: TRBJ2-5
abundance: NA
v_gene: TRBV6-2/TRBV6-3
d_gene: NA
CDR3aa: CASTYIPAGGYETQYF
CDR3nt: TGTGCCAGCACCTACATCCCTGCGGGCGGGTACGAGACCCAGTACTTC

j_gene: TRBJ2-5
abundance: medium-sized
v_gene: TRBV20-1
d_gene: NA
CDR3aa: CSARGSGSPGTQYF
CDR3nt: TGCAGTGCCAGGGGGAGCGGGAGTCCCGGGACCCAGTACTTC

j_gene: TRBJ1-1
abundance: large
v_gene: TRBV28
d_gene: NA
CDR3aa: CASGGLSTEAFF
CDR3nt: TGTGCCAGCGGGGGTTTAAGCACTGAAGCTTTCTTT

j_gene: TRBJ2-3
abundance: few
v_gene: TRBV5-8
d_gene: TRBD2
CDR3aa: CASSLGTSGPQDTQYF
CDR3nt: TGTGCCAGCAGCTTGGGTACTAGCGGACCCCAAGATACGCAGTATTTT

j_gene: TRBJ1-5
abundance: medium-sized
v_gene: TRBV12-3/TRBV12-4
d_gene: NA
CDR3aa: CASSLGEGQPQHF
CDR3nt: TGTGCCAGCAGCTTAGGCGAGGGTCAGCCCCAGCATTTT

j_gene: TRBJ2-1
abundance: few
v_gene: TRBV7-8
d_gene: TRBD2
CDR3aa: CASSSLTSGYNEQFF
CDR3nt: TGTGCCAGCAGCTCGCTGACTAGCGGATACAATGAGCAGTTCTTC

j_gene: TRBJ2-5
abundance: medium-sized
v_gene: TRBV5-4
d_gene: TRBD2
CDR3aa: CASSSVGRGAETQYF
CDR3nt: TGTGCCAGCAGCTCGGTGGGGCGGGGGGCGGAGACCCAGTACTTC

j_gene: TRBJ2-1
abundance: large
v_gene: TRBV6-2/TRBV6-3
d_gene: TRBD1
CDR3aa: CASRQLGGEQFF
CDR3nt: TGTGCCAGCAGGCAATTAGGGGGCGAGCAGTTCTTC

j_gene: TRBJ2-4
abundance: NA
v_gene: TRBV18
d_gene: TRBD1
CDR3aa: CASSHTGAAENIQYF
CDR3nt: TGTGCCAGCTCACACACAGGGGCGGCTGAAAACATTCAGTACTTC

j_gene: TRBJ2-3
abundance: NA
v_gene: TRBV6-2/TRBV6-3
d_gene: TRBD2
CDR3aa: CASSYGRLAGADTQYF
CDR3nt: TGTGCCAGCAGTTACGGGCGACTAGCGGGAGCGGATACGCAGTATTTT

j_gene: TRBJ2-3
abundance: once
v_gene: TRBV5-1
d_gene: NA
CDR3aa: CASSLGEDTDTQYF
CDR3nt: TGCGCCAGCAGCTTGGGGGAGGACACAGATACGCAGTATTTT

j_gene: TRBJ2-1
abundance: large
v_gene: TRBV7-8
d_gene: NA
CDR3aa: CASSLVGYYNEQFF
CDR3nt: TGTGCCAGCAGCTTAGTAGGCTACTACAATGAGCAGTTCTTC

j_gene: TRBJ2-2
abundance: NA
v_gene: TRBV5-1
d_gene: NA
CDR3aa: CASSDIRTESTGELFF
CDR3nt: TGCGCCAGCAGCGATATCCGGACTGAAAGTACCGGGGAGCTGTTTTTT

j_gene: TRBJ1-5
abundance: medium-sized
v_gene: TRBV5-1
d_gene: NA
CDR3aa: CASSPLGGSNQPQHF
CDR3nt: TGCGCCAGCAGCCCGCTTGGGGGCAGCAATCAGCCCCAGCATTTT

j_gene: TRBJ2-5
abundance: medium-sized
v_gene: TRBV20-1
d_gene: NA
CDR3aa: CSARVGANQETQYF
CDR3nt: TGCAGTGCTAGAGTGGGGGCCAACCAAGAGACCCAGTACTTC

j_gene: TRBJ2-7
abundance: NA
v_gene: TRBV4-1
d_gene: NA
CDR3aa: CASSQAGRLSYEQYF
CDR3nt: TGCGCCAGCAGCCAAGCGGGCAGACTCTCCTACGAGCAGTACTTC

j_gene: TRBJ2-2
abundance: NA
v_gene: TRBV11-2
d_gene: NA
CDR3aa: CASSQVMPGELFF
CDR3nt: TGTGCCAGCAGCCAAGTTATGCCCGGGGAGCTGTTTTTT

j_gene: TRBJ2-2
abundance: NA
v_gene: TRBV7-6
d_gene: TRBD2
CDR3aa: CASSPTSGGAGTGELFF
CDR3nt: TGTGCCAGCAGCCCCACTAGCGGGGGGGCGGGCACCGGGGAGCTGTTTTTT

j_gene: TRBJ2-7
abundance: few
v_gene: TRBV28
d_gene: NA
CDR3aa: CASSYRQAYSYEQYF
CDR3nt: TGTGCCAGCAGTTACAGACAGGCTTACTCCTACGAGCAGTACTTC

j_gene: TRBJ1-4
abundance: NA
v_gene: TRBV20-1
d_gene: NA
CDR3aa: CSARDISTNEKLFF
CDR3nt: TGCAGTGCTAGGGACATATCAACTAATGAAAAACTGTTTTTT

j_gene: TRBJ2-5
abundance: medium-sized
v_gene: TRBV7-9
d_gene: TRBD2
CDR3aa: CASSSPGLAREDRRETQYF
CDR3nt: TGTGCCAGCAGCTCTCCGGGACTAGCTCGGGAGGACCGGAGAGAGACCCAGTACTTC

j_gene: TRBJ2-7
abundance: NA
v_gene: TRBV9
d_gene: NA
CDR3aa: CASSAILSREPSEQYF
CDR3nt: TGTGCCAGCAGTGCAATTTTAAGTCGGGAACCGAGCGAGCAGTACTTC

j_gene: TRBJ1-6
abundance: NA
v_gene: TRBV6-5
d_gene: NA
CDR3aa: CASRLSVASYNSPLHF
CDR3nt: TGTGCCAGCAGACTGTCGGTAGCCTCCTATAATTCACCCCTCCACTTT

j_gene: TRBJ2-1
abundance: few
v_gene: TRBV5-6
d_gene: NA
CDR3aa: CASSLDLRASYNEQFF
CDR3nt: TGTGCCAGCAGCTTGGATCTTCGGGCCTCCTACAATGAGCAGTTCTTC

j_gene: TRBJ2-3
abundance: large
v_gene: TRBV20-1
d_gene: TRBD2
CDR3aa: CSALSLAADTQYF
CDR3nt: TGCAGTGCTTTGTCCCTAGCGGCAGATACGCAGTATTTT

j_gene: TRBJ2-7
abundance: NA
v_gene: TRBV7-9
d_gene: NA
CDR3aa: CASSLFESGSYEQYF
CDR3nt: TGTGCCAGCAGCTTATTCGAGTCAGGCTCCTACGAGCAGTACTTC

j_gene: TRBJ2-5
abundance: NA
v_gene: TRBV7-2
d_gene: NA
CDR3aa: CASSLVTGPQETQYF
CDR3nt: TGTGCCAGCAGCTTAGTTACGGGACCTCAAGAGACCCAGTACTTC

j_gene: TRBJ2-1
abundance: few
v_gene: TRBV12-3/TRBV12-4
d_gene: TRBD2
CDR3aa: CASSWTSGMYNEQFF
CDR3nt: TGTGCCAGCAGCTGGACTAGCGGGATGTACAATGAGCAGTTCTTC

j_gene: TRBJ2-7
abundance: medium-sized
v_gene: TRBV5-1
d_gene: NA
CDR3aa: CASSSQGGDYEQYF
CDR3nt: TGCGCCAGCAGCTCGCAGGGGGGAGACTACGAGCAGTACTTC

j_gene: TRBJ2-2
abundance: NA
v_gene: TRBV25-1
d_gene: NA
CDR3aa: CATRTGTGELFF
CDR3nt: TGTGCCACACGAACGGGAACCGGGGAGCTGTTTTTT

j_gene: TRBJ1-4
abundance: medium-sized
v_gene: TRBV27
d_gene: TRBD1
CDR3aa: CASSPPQQGNGEKLFF
CDR3nt: TGTGCCAGCAGTCCTCCCCAACAGGGGAATGGTGAAAAACTGTTTTTT

j_gene: TRBJ1-5
abundance: NA
v_gene: TRBV7-8
d_gene: NA
CDR3aa: CASRRAYNQPQHF
CDR3nt: TGTGCCAGCAGGAGGGCTTATAATCAGCCCCAGCATTTT

j_gene: TRBJ2-5
abundance: medium-sized
v_gene: TRBV5-1
d_gene: NA
CDR3aa: CASSNRLEETQYF
CDR3nt: TGCGCCAGCAGCAACCGGTTGGAAGAGACCCAGTACTTC

j_gene: TRBJ1-1
abundance: few
v_gene: TRBV5-1
d_gene: NA
CDR3aa: CASSYGSNTEAFF
CDR3nt: TGCGCCAGCAGCTACGGATCGAACACTGAAGCTTTCTTT

j_gene: TRBJ2-2
abundance: medium-sized
v_gene: TRBV2
d_gene: NA
CDR3aa: CASSEGLPGRTNTGELFF
CDR3nt: TGTGCCAGCAGTGAAGGCCTCCCGGGACGAACGAACACCGGGGAGCTGTTTTTT

j_gene: TRBJ2-6
abundance: many
v_gene: TRBV18
d_gene: NA
CDR3aa: CASSPRSPGAGAGANVLTF
CDR3nt: TGTGCCAGCTCACCACGGTCTCCAGGGGCTGGAGCTGGGGCCAACGTCCTGACTTTC